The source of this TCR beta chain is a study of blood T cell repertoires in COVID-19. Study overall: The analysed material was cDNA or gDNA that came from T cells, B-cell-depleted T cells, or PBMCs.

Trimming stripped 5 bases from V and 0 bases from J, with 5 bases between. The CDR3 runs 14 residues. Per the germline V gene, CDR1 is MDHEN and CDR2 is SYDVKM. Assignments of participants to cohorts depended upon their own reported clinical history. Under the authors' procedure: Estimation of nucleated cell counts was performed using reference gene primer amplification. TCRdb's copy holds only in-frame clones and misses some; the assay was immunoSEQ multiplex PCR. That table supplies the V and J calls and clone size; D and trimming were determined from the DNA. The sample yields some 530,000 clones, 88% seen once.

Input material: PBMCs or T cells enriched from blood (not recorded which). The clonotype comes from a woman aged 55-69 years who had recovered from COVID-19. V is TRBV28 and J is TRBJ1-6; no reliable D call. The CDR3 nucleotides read TGTGCCAGCAGTGGGAGCTCCTATAATTCACCCCTCCACTTT. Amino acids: CASSGSSYNSPLHF.